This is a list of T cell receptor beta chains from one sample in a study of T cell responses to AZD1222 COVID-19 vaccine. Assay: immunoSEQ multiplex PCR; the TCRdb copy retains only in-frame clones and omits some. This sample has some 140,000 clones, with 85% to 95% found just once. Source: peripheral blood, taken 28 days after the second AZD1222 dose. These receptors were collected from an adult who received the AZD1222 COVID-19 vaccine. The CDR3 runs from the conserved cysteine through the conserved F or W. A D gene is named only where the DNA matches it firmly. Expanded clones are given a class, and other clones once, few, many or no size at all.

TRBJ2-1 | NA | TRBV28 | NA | CASSFAYLRTYNEQFF | TGTGCCAGCAGTTTCGCCTATCTTAGGACCTACAATGAGCAGTTCTTC
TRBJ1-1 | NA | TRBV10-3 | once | CAASVAVGNTEAFF | TGTGCCGCCTCGGTGGCAGTGGGGAACACTGAAGCTTTCTTT
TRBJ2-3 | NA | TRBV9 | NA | CASSAERTTDTQYF | TGTGCCAGCAGCGCCGAGCGGACTACAGATACGCAGTATTTT
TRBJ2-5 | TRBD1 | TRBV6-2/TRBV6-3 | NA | CASSLWGGTGSKETQYF | TGTGCCAGCAGTCTTTGGGGAGGGACAGGGAGTAAAGAGACCCAGTACTTC
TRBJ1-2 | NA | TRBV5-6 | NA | CASSLGRDYGYTF | TGTGCCAGCAGCTTGGGCAGGGATTATGGCTACACCTTC
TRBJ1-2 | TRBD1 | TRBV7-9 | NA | CASSDTGTGGHYGYTF | TGTGCCAGCAGCGACACCGGGACAGGGGGCCACTATGGCTACACCTTC
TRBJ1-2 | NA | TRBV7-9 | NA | CASSLEAGVMRYTF | TGTGCCAGCAGCTTAGAGGCAGGGGTAATGCGCTACACCTTC
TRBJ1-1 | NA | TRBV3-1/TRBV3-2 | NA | CASSQDGWGLGTEAFF | TGTGCCAGCAGCCAAGATGGGTGGGGGCTTGGCACTGAAGCTTTCTTT
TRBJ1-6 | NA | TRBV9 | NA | CASSPDGRGGPSPLHF | TGTGCCAGCAGCCCAGACGGCAGGGGTGGTCCTTCACCCCTCCACTTT
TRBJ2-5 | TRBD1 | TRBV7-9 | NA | CASSPPSVTGTGKETQYF | TGTGCCAGCAGCCCCCCTTCGGTGACCGGGACAGGGAAAGAGACCCAGTACTTC
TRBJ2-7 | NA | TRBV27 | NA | CASSLPPGPSHHEQYF | TGTGCCAGCAGTTTACCTCCGGGTCCCTCACACCACGAGCAGTACTTC